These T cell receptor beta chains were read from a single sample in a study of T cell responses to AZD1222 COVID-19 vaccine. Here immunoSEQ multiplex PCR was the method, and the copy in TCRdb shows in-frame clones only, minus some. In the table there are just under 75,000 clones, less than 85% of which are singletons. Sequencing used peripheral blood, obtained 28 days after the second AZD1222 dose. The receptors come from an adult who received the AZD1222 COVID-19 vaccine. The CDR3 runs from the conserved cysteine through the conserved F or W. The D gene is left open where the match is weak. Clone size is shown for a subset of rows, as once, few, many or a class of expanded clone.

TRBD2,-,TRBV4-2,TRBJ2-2,TGTGCCAGCAGCCAAGAAGCGGGAGAGGTGACCGGGGAGCTGTTTTTT,CASSQEAGEVTGELFF
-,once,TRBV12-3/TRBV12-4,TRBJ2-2,TGTGCCAGCGGTTCGTGGGAGCTGTTTTTT,CASGSWELFF
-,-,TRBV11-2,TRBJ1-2,TGTGCCAGCAGCTTAGGCATAGGGGGGCTGGGCTATGGCTACACCTTC,CASSLGIGGLGYGYTF
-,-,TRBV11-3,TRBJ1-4,TGTGCCAGCAGCTTGAGACAGATAAATGAAAAACTGTTTTTT,CASSLRQINEKLFF
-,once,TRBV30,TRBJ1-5,TGTGCCGCTTATTGGGTAGGGGGGCCCCAGCATTTT,CAAYWVGGPQHF
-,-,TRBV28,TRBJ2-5,TGTGCCAGCAGGCCTCTGGGCCTAGCGGAGACCCAGTACTTC,CASRPLGLAETQYF
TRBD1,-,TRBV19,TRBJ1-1,TGTGCCAGTAATCAGGGACAGGGTGCGGCGGGGAACACTGAAGCTTTCTTT,CASNQGQGAAGNTEAFF
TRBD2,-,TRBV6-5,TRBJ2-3,TGTGCCAGCGGGGGACTATTAACGCCAGATACGCAGTATTTT,CASGGLLTPDTQYF
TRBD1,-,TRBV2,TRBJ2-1,TGTGCCAGCAGTTCCGGGACAGGGGGATATGAGCAGTTCTTC,CASSSGTGGYEQFF
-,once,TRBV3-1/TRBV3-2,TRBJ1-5,TGTGCCAGCAGCCTAGGACAGCTCAATCAGCCCCAGCATTTT,CASSLGQLNQPQHF
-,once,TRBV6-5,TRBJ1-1,TGTGCCAGCATCCATTTGGGCTCCACTGAAGCTTTCTTT,CASIHLGSTEAFF
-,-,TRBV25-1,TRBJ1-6,TGTGCCAGCAGTGAAGGATGGGGCGTAGGCTCTTCACCCCTCCACTTT,CASSEGWGVGSSPLHF
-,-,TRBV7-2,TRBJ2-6,TGTGCCAGCAGCCACCGGTCCTCTGGGGCCAACGTCCTGACTTTC,CASSHRSSGANVLTF
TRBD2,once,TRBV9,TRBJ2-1,TGTGCCAGCAGCGAGACCGGGACTATAACCGATGAGCAGTTCTTC,CASSETGTITDEQFF
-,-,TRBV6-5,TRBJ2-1,TGTGCCAGCAGTTACGGTCCGGGGGATGAGCAGTTCTTC,CASSYGPGDEQFF
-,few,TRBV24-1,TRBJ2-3,TGTGCCACCAGTGGTTTTTTAGGGGGAACGACAGATACGCAGTATTTT,CATSGFLGGTTDTQYF
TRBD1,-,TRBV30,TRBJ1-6,TGTGCCTGGAGATTGACAGGGGTTTCACCCCTCCACTTT,CAWRLTGVSPLHF
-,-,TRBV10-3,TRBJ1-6,TGTGCCATCAGTGGGACGGACATTAGCCCCCTCCACTTT,CAISGTDISPLHF
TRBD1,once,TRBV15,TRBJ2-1,TGTGCCACCAGCAGCTTGCCGGACAGGGGTATCGATGAGCAGTTCTTC,CATSSLPDRGIDEQFF
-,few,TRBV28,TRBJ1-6,TGTGCCAGCAGCCCAAGGGCCGGGATACATTCACCCCTCCACTTT,CASSPRAGIHSPLHF
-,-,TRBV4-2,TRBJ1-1,TGTGCCAGCAGCCAAGATATTATGGTTTCCGGACGCACTGAAGCTTTCTTT,CASSQDIMVSGRTEAFF
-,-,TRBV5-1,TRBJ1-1,TGCGCCAGCAGCTCGAGGTCGAACACTGAAGCTTTCTTT,CASSSRSNTEAFF
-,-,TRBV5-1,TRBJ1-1,TGCGCCAGCAGCTTGGACTGGGGGAACACTGAAGCTTTCTTT,CASSLDWGNTEAFF
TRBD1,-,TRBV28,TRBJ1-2,TGTGCCAGCAAAGGACAGGCGAACTATGGCTACACCTTC,CASKGQANYGYTF